This TCR beta chain was recovered during a study of blood T cells in healthy people across ages. The length of the CDR3 is 14 residues. Losses at the gene ends were 4 bases for V and 2 bases for J; bases not matched to a gene: 4. Germline loops: CDR1 SGHAT, CDR2 FQNNGV. A second PCR of about 7 to 12 cycles used a sample-barcoded 5' primer and a J-beta primer mix. TCRdb called the 5' RACE reads again in MiXCR, with one record for every CDR3 protein. Of hundreds of thousands of distinct CDR3 sequences in the sample, approximately 44% are singletons; the top ten hold about a fifth. This clonotype was counted only a few times. All donors came from Russia, were Caucasian and healthy, and spanned ages roughly 6 to 100. Every sample had a minimum of 6.5 million PBMCs isolated.

V is TRBV11-2 and J is TRBJ2-7; 8 nucleotides align to TRBD1. The sequence derives from a man in his fifties or sixties in good health. The sample was blood. The CDR3 reads CASSSGQATYEQYF. The CDR3 DNA reads as TGTGCCAGCAGCTCGGGACAGGCCACCTACGAGCAGTACTTC. Full variable domain (rest looked up from reference TRBV11-2 and TRBJ2-7): EAGVAQSPRYKIIEKRQSVAFWCNPISGHATLYWYQQILGQGPKLLIQFQNNGVVDDSQLPKDRFSAERLKGVDSTLKIQPAKLEDSAVYLCASSSGQATYEQYFGPGTRLTVT.